There are many counts of the clone carrying this TCR beta chain. What it recognizes is unknown. TCR beta CDR3 regions were amplified from RNA transcripts. Second-round multiplex PCR came after a first-round RT-PCR that employed HTBI primers. TCRdb independently ran MiXCR on the multiplex PCR reads; one entry per CDR3 protein. The sample includes hundreds of thousands of distinct CDR3 sequences, 45% seen only once; the top ten take about half. The source of the sample is a study of Graves' ophthalmopathy and Graves' hyperthyroidism. Whole-study findings and limits: Detection in blood was also observed for most expanded thyroid clonotypes above 0.001 frequency.

Ophthalmopathy was moderately-to-severely active, CAS at least 3, NOSPECS at least 4, lasting under 3 months. Orbital computed tomography, thyroid ultrasound, TRAb, serum thyroxine and clinical symptoms formed the basis of diagnosis. The CDR3 spans 13 residues. CDR1 is SQVTM, CDR2 ANQGSEA, per germline. V lost 0 bases, J lost 2 bases, and 0 bases stayed unmatched. The sequence came from an adult man with Graves' ophthalmopathy. Sequencing was done on a sample of peripheral blood. The genes are TRBV29-1 and TRBJ1-2, with TRBD1 matching 7 bases. CDR3 region: CSVEDRGNYGYTF. CDR3 in DNA: TGCAGCGTTGAAGACAGGGGGAACTATGGCTACACCTTC.